This is a list of T cell receptor beta chains from one sample in a study of T-cell memory formation after mild COVID-19. TCRdb ran MiXCR on the 5' RACE reads and lists one entry per CDR3 protein. This table holds fewer than 350,000 distinct CDR3 sequences, about 15% found once. The sample consisted of PBMCs or a T cell subset sorted from them (not recorded which). The receptors here all came from a man in his late teens or twenties who had mild COVID-19 (a few samples of this study predate the infection). Cell type and time point are not known. Each CDR3 is given with its conserved first and last residue. A D gene is named only where the DNA matches it firmly. Size is omitted from some rows. Given values are once, few, many or a class for expanded clones.

V: TRBV3-1; D: TRBD1; J: TRBJ2-1; size: many; CDR3: CASSQPGQGYNEQFF; DNA: TGTGCCAGCAGCCAGCCGGGACAGGGGTACAATGAGCAGTTCTTC
V: TRBV7-6; D: TRBD2; J: TRBJ2-1; size: few; CDR3: CASSLGLAGNEQFF; DNA: TGTGCCAGCAGCTTAGGGCTAGCGGGGAATGAGCAGTTCTTC
V: TRBV4-3; D: NA; J: TRBJ1-6; size: few; CDR3: CASSQDPYRPWNSPLHF; DNA: TGCGCCAGCAGCCAAGATCCGTACCGGCCCTGGAATTCACCCCTCCACTTT
V: TRBV29-1; D: NA; J: TRBJ2-5; size: many; CDR3: CSGLGPRSETQYF; DNA: TGCAGTGGACTTGGTCCCCGGTCGGAGACCCAGTACTTC
V: TRBV20-1; D: TRBD1; J: TRBJ2-2; size: NA; CDR3: CSASPGQGSPGELFF; DNA: TGCAGTGCTAGTCCGGGACAGGGGAGTCCCGGGGAGCTGTTTTTT
V: TRBV5-6; D: NA; J: TRBJ2-1; size: many; CDR3: CASSGPGRPGKYNEQFF; DNA: TGTGCCAGCAGCGGACCTGGCAGACCGGGGAAATACAATGAGCAGTTCTTC
V: TRBV7-9; D: NA; J: TRBJ1-2; size: NA; CDR3: CASSFRERNYGYTF; DNA: TGTGCCAGCAGCTTCCGGGAACGTAACTATGGCTACACCTTC
V: TRBV6-2/TRBV6-3; D: TRBD1; J: TRBJ1-2; size: few; CDR3: CASLDRGHRGYTF; DNA: TGTGCCAGCTTGGACAGGGGGCATCGTGGCTACACCTTC
V: TRBV10-3; D: NA; J: TRBJ2-5; size: many; CDR3: CAISEGGTGGQTQYF; DNA: TGTGCCATCAGTGAAGGGGGTACAGGTGGCCAGACCCAGTACTTC
V: TRBV4-3; D: TRBD1; J: TRBJ2-2; size: few; CDR3: CASSGWDRDRTGELFF; DNA: TGCGCCAGCAGCGGGTGGGACAGGGATCGGACCGGGGAGCTGTTTTTT
V: TRBV4-3; D: NA; J: TRBJ2-1; size: NA; CDR3: CASSQVGESYNEQFF; DNA: TGCGCCAGCAGCCAAGTCGGGGAGTCCTACAATGAGCAGTTCTTC
V: TRBV20-1; D: NA; J: TRBJ2-5; size: NA; CDR3: CSATYRGETQYF; DNA: TGCAGTGCAACCTACCGGGGGGAGACCCAGTACTTC
V: TRBV24-1; D: TRBD1; J: TRBJ2-1; size: NA; CDR3: CATSDGYAGPGQGPFLGNEQFF; DNA: TGTGCCACCAGTGACGGCTATGCGGGACCGGGACAGGGGCCTTTTCTGGGGAATGAGCAGTTCTTC
V: TRBV7-9; D: NA; J: TRBJ2-7; size: NA; CDR3: CASSGGGSLSTQQYF; DNA: TGTGCCAGCAGCGGAGGGGGCAGCCTATCTACGCAGCAGTACTTC
V: TRBV18; D: NA; J: TRBJ1-4; size: NA; CDR3: CASSWGAGEKLFF; DNA: TGTGCCAGCTCATGGGGGGCCGGTGAAAAACTGTTTTTT
V: TRBV7-2; D: TRBD2; J: TRBJ2-2; size: few; CDR3: CASSRLGGDGELFF; DNA: TGTGCCAGCAGCCGTCTCGGGGGGGACGGGGAGCTGTTTTTT
V: TRBV20-1; D: TRBD1; J: TRBJ2-5; size: many; CDR3: CSANSRDRPFRTQYF; DNA: TGCAGTGCAAATTCCCGGGACAGGCCCTTCAGGACCCAGTACTTC
V: TRBV4-2; D: NA; J: TRBJ2-1; size: many; CDR3: CASSQDRTGYNEQFF; DNA: TGTGCCAGCAGCCAAGACCGAACGGGGTACAATGAGCAGTTCTTC
V: TRBV7-2; D: NA; J: TRBJ1-3; size: many; CDR3: CASSFWNSGNTIYF; DNA: TGTGCCAGCAGCTTTTGGAACTCTGGAAACACCATATATTTT
V: TRBV19; D: NA; J: TRBJ2-2; size: NA; CDR3: CASSRLRQDAGELFF; DNA: TGTGCCAGTAGTAGACTGCGACAGGATGCCGGGGAGCTGTTTTTT
V: TRBV7-9; D: NA; J: TRBJ1-4; size: once; CDR3: CASSLEVGSHPQKLFF; DNA: TGTGCCAGCAGCTTAGAAGTGGGCTCCCATCCCCAAAAACTGTTTTTT
V: TRBV6-6; D: NA; J: TRBJ2-5; size: NA; CDR3: CASSYPLAWETQYF; DNA: TGTGCCAGCAGTTATCCCCTAGCTTGGGAGACCCAGTACTTC
V: TRBV15; D: NA; J: TRBJ2-2; size: few; CDR3: CATSRGPSELFF; DNA: TGTGCCACCAGCAGAGGTCCCTCGGAGCTGTTTTTT